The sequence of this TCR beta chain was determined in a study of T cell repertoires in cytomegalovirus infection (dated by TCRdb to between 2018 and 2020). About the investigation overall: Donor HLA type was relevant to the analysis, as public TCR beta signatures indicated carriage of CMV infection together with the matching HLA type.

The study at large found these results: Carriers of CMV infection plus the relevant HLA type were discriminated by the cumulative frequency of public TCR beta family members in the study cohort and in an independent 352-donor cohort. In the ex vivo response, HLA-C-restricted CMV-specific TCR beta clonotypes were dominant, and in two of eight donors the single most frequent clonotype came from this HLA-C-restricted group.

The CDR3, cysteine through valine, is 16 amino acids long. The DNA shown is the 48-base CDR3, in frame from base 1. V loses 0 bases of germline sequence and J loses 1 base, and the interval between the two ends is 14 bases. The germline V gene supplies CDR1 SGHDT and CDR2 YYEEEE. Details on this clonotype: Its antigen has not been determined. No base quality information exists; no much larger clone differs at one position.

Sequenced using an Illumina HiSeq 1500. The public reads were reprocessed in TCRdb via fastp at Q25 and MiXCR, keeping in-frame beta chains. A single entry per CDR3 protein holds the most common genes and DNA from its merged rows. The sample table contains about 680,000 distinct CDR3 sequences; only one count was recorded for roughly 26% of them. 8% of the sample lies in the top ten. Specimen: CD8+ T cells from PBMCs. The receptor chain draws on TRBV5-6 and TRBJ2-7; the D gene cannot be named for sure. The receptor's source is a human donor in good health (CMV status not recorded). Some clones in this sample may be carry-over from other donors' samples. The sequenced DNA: TGTGCCAGCAGCTTGGACGGCACCATGACATCCTACGAGCAGTACGTC. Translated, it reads CASSLDGTMTSYEQYV.